This record covers a single TCR beta chain. The antigen is not known. Trimming removed 1 base from V and 4 bases from J, with 13 bases in between. The CDR3 runs to 15 residues. Germline values: CDR1 SGHAT, CDR2 FQNNGV. These data originate in a study of immune cell composition in non-small cell lung cancer. Findings of the study overall: Tumour TCR-beta clonality was not significantly tied to smoking pack-years. Squamous carcinomas (about 75%) more often had tumour-associated clones >0.5% than adenocarcinomas (around 33%). Shared sequences between tumour-reactive and dominant in vivo clones were not proven.

TCRdb's copy holds only in-frame clones and misses some; the assay was immunoSEQ multiplex PCR. This sample carries some 15,000 clones, approximately 84% of them seen once, and the ten largest clones take roughly 11%. The chain uses TRBV11-2 and TRBJ1-1; possible D gene TRBD1, 5 bases. This clonotype was sampled from a human donor with non-small cell lung cancer. What was sequenced was lung tumor tissue. The chain's CDR3 is CASSLASYGGTEAFF. Here the CDR3 DNA reads TGTGCCAGCAGCTTAGCTTCCTACGGGGGCACTGAAGCTTTCTTT. The entire variable domain, with the rest obtained from reference TRBV11-2 and TRBJ1-1, is as follows: EAGVAQSPRYKIIEKRQSVAFWCNPISGHATLYWYQQILGQGPKLLIQFQNNGVVDDSQLPKDRFSAERLKGVDSTLKIQPAKLEDSAVYLCASSLASYGGTEAFFGQGTRLTVV.